One sample yielded the 15 T cell receptor beta chains listed below, sequenced in a study of T-cell reconstitution after alpha-beta-depleted transplantation in children. Preparation of the TCRbeta library was carried out with unique molecular identifiers. TCRdb itself ran the PCR reads through MiXCR, one entry per CDR3 protein. The table includes a few hundred thousand distinct CDR3 sequences, roughly a tenth detected once. The source material was PBMCs from the stem cell graft donor, sampled from the stem cell graft. These receptor sequences come from a human donor who donated a stem cell graft to a child with acute myeloid leukemia.

This clonotype occurred many times. The chain couples TRBV20-1 to TRBJ2-1; no clear D gene. V lost 3 bases, J lost 4 bases, and 10 bases lay in between. The CDR3 length is 13 residues. Germline loops: CDR1 DFQATT, CDR2 SNEGSKA (reference sequence). CDR3 sequence reads: CSARKLLYNEQFF. The DNA for the CDR3 is TGCAGTGCTAGGAAACTTCTGTACAATGAGCAGTTCTTC.

This clonotype was counted at least ten times. This chain links TRBV29-1 with TRBJ2-5; D not certain. V lost 7 bases to trimming and J lost 6 bases, with 9 bases between them. CDR1 SQVTM and CDR2 ANQGSEA come from the germline V gene. The CDR3 has 10 amino acids. The CDR3 region is CSGAWQTQYF. In DNA, the CDR3 is TGCAGCGGCGCATGGCAGACCCAGTACTTC.

The chain joins TRBV5-1 to TRBJ2-3; 9 bases fit TRBD2. This CDR3 spans 15 amino acids. From germline, CDR1 is SGHRS and CDR2 YFSETQ. V dropped 3 bases and J dropped 7; count of bases not matched to a gene: 9. CDR3 protein: CASSSTSGFVYTQYF. In DNA, the CDR3 is TGCGCCAGCAGCTCGACTAGCGGCTTCGTATATACGCAGTATTTT.

A few counts support this clonotype. The chain is built from TRBV3-1 and TRBJ2-7; 7 bases align to TRBD2. The length of the CDR3 is 15 residues. V was pared by 0 bases and J by 6 bases, with 8 bases of the junction left unmatched. Per germline, CDR1 LGHDT and CDR2 YNNKEL (reference sequence). CDR3 sequence: CASSQDVGGLGEQYV. In DNA form, the CDR3 reads TGTGCCAGCAGCCAAGATGTGGGAGGGCTCGGCGAGCAGTACGTC.

The chain uses TRBV12-3 or TRBV12-4 and TRBJ1-2, with a weak D call TRBD1 (6 bases). The CDR3 runs 12 residues. The V and J ends lost 8 bases and 4 bases respectively, with 11 bases between them. CDR3 residues: CASGGHVYGYTF. The CDR3 DNA reads TGTGCCAGCGGGGGACACGTCTATGGCTACACCTTC.

This clonotype was picked up a small number of times. V and J are TRBV10-3 and TRBJ1-5, with TRBD1 matching over 7 bases. CDR1 and CDR2 (germline): ENHRY, SYGVKD. The CDR3 length is 15 residues. V trimming: 8 bases; J trimming: 4 bases; junction bases outside the gene matches: 11. The CDR3 protein is CAISRGKIGNQPQHF. The CDR3 nucleotides are TGTGCCATCTCCAGGGGGAAAATAGGAAATCAGCCCCAGCATTTT.

This clonotype has just a few counts. The chain is built from TRBV5-6 and TRBJ2-1; the D gene could be TRBD1 or TRBD2 (7 bases each). The CDR3 runs to 14 residues. Germline values: CDR1 SGHDT, CDR2 YYEEEE. V dropped 3 bases and J dropped 7 bases, with 14 bases sitting between them. As DNA, the CDR3 is TGTGCCAGCAGCTCGTCCAGGGGGGGGAATGAGCAGTTCTTC. Protein sequence: CASSSSRGGNEQFF. The full variable domain, rest sourced from reference TRBV5-6 and TRBJ2-1, is DAGVTQSPTHLIKTRGQQVTLRCSPKSGHDTVSWYQQALGQGPQFIFQYYEEEERQRGNFPDRFSGHQFPNYSSELNVNALLLGDSALYLCASSSSRGGNEQFFGPGTRLTVL.

This clonotype was counted ten times or more. The chain employs TRBV20-1 and TRBJ1-4, with TRBD1 matching over 7 bases. V dropped 6 bases and J dropped 5; count of bases not matched to a gene: 6. This CDR3 is built from 13 residues. CDR1 and CDR2 (germline): DFQATT, SNEGSKA (reference sequence). The CDR3 here is CSASQGRNEKLFF. In DNA, the CDR3 is TGCAGTGCCTCACAGGGGAGGAATGAAAAACTGTTTTTT.

In this sample, this clonotype turned up many times. The chain joins TRBV7-2 to TRBJ2-6, with D possibly being TRBD1 or TRBD2 (5 bases each). V lost 3 bases and J lost 4, with 16 bases in between. Germline V gives CDR1 SGHTA, CDR2 FQGNSA. The CDR3 runs to 17 residues. The DNA of the CDR3 is TGTGCCAGCAGCTTGGAATTGCTCCGGGACGGGGCCAACGTCCTGACTTTC. This codes for CASSLELLRDGANVLTF. The full variable domain, its missing parts supplied by reference TRBV7-2 and TRBJ2-6, is GAGVSQSPSNKVTEKGKDVELRCDPISGHTALYWYRQSLGQGLEFLIYFQGNSAPDKSGLPSDRFSAERTGGSVSTLTIQRTQQEDSAVYLCASSLELLRDGANVLTFGAGSRLTVL.

The genes are TRBV7-9 and TRBJ2-3, with no clear D. This CDR3 is 12 amino acids long. CDR1 is SEHNR and CDR2 is FQNEAQ in the germline V gene (reference sequence). Deletions cut 5 bases from V and 2 bases from J, with 5 bases between. The CDR3 protein is CASSHDTDTQYF. The CDR3 DNA reads TGTGCCAGCAGCCACGACACAGATACGCAGTATTTT.

This clonotype was counted a few times. The gene calls are TRBV14 and TRBJ2-5, with 16 positions matching TRBD2. CDR1 is SGHDN, CDR2 FVKESK, per germline. Losses at the gene ends were 3 bases for V and 5 bases for J; bases not matched to a gene: 6. The CDR3 loop spans 17 amino acids. The CDR3 protein is CASSHGTSGRARETQYF. The DNA of the CDR3 is TGTGCCAGCAGCCATGGGACTAGCGGGAGGGCCCGTGAGACCCAGTACTTC.

This chain connects TRBV24-1 to TRBJ2-1, with D possibly TRBD2 on 5 matching bases. This CDR3 spans 12 amino acids. Germline CDR1 KGHDR, CDR2 SFDVKD. The ends were cut back, 10 bases at V and 5 bases at J, with 11 bases in the middle. CDR3 in DNA: TGTGCCACGAGGTCGGGAAACAATGAGCAGTTCTTC. It encodes CATRSGNNEQFF.

This clonotype has more than one count but fewer than ten. This chain joins TRBV12-3 or TRBV12-4 and TRBJ2-1, with D maybe TRBD2 (7 bases). The CDR3 runs to 14 residues. Trimming left V 3 bases short and J 9 bases short, with 15 bases between. The CDR3 is CASSFFGGAGEQFF. In nucleotides, the CDR3 is TGTGCCAGCAGTTTTTTTGGGGGGGCCGGTGAGCAGTTCTTC.

On this clonotype itself: Germline and junction disagree at one end, which may indicate a read error. The chain combines TRBV5-5 with TRBJ1-6; possible D gene TRBD1, 6 bases. Per germline, CDR1 SGHKS and CDR2 YYEKEE (reference sequence). This CDR3 comprises 13 residues. The CDR3 DNA reads TGTGCCAGCAGCCAAGTCCCGAGAGGGGGTCCCAACTTT. Protein product: CASSQVPRGGPNF.

This clonotype was detected many times. The chain has TRBV5-6 and TRBJ2-3, with D possibly matching TRBD2 (6 bases). V lost 0 bases and J lost 1, with 9 bases in between. The CDR3 runs to 15 residues. Germline CDR1 and CDR2: SGHDT and YYEEEE. Here the CDR3 DNA reads TGTGCCAGCAGCTTGGGGAGGGATCGCACAGATACGCAGTATTTT. This sequence encodes CASSLGRDRTDTQYF.